This TCR beta chain was captured by sequencing in a study of T cell responses to AZD1222 COVID-19 vaccine. Regarding the study as a whole: Receipt of two AZD1222 doses was followed by a rise in Spike-specific TCR breadth and depth.

The method was immunoSEQ multiplex PCR; TCRdb's version includes in-frame clones alone and lacks a portion of them. The table lists roughly 120,000 clones, approximately 94% of them singletons. Points on this clone: Its matching antigen is unknown.

Specimen: peripheral blood, collected 28 days after the second AZD1222 dose. The TCR was taken from an adult who received the AZD1222 COVID-19 vaccine.

CDR3 DNA sequence: TGTGCCAGCAGCCCGGACAGGGGGTATTATGGCTACACCTTC. Its protein product is CASSPDRGYYGYTF. This rearrangement joins TRBV6-2 or TRBV6-3 to TRBJ1-2; TRBD1 agrees at 10 bases. Germline CDR1 is MNHEY and CDR2 is SVGEGT. The J segment lost 5 bases and the V segment lost 6 bases, leaving 6 bases of the junction unmatched. This CDR3 contains 14 residues.